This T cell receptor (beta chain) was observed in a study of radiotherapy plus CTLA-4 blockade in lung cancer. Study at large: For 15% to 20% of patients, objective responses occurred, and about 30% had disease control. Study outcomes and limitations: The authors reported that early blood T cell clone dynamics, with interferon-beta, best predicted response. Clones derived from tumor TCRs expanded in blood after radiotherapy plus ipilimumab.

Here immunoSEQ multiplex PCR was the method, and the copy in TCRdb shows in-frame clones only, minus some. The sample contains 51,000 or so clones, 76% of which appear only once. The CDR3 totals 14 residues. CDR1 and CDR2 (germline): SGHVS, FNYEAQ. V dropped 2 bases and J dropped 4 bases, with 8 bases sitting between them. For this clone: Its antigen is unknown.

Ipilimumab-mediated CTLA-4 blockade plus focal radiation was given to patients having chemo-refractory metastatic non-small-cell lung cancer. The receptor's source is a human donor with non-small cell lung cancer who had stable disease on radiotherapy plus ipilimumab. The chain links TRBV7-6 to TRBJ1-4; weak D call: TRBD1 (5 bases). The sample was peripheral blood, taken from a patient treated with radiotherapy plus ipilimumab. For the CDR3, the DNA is TGTGCCAGCAGCTTAACAGGCCTTAATGAAAAACTGTTTTTT. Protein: CASSLTGLNEKLFF. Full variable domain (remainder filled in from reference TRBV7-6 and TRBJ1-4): GAGVSQSPRYKVTKRGQDVALRCDPISGHVSLYWYRQALGQGPEFLTYFNYEAQQDKSGLPNDRFSAERPEGSISTLTIQRTEQRDSAMYRCASSLTGLNEKLFFGSGTQLSVL.